This TCR beta chain was found in a study of OX40 agonist ivuxolimab in advanced cancers. Turning to the study itself: Patients got intravenous ivuxolimab at 0.01 to 10 mg/kg every 2 weeks. Patients treated during dose escalation were battling hepatocellular carcinoma, melanoma, renal cell or head and neck cancer.

This CDR3 is built from 13 residues. Trimming shortened V by 10 bases and J by 5 bases, and 15 bases separated the two germline ends. Germline V gene lookup returns CDR1 SNHLY and CDR2 FYNNEI. Only in-frame clones appear in the TCRdb table, and some are missing; sequencing was by immunoSEQ multiplex PCR. The data contain under 95,000 clones, approximately 89% of them singletons. Sequences were derived from CD4+ or CD8+ T cells sorted from blood, sampled in a trial of the OX40 agonist ivuxolimab. The source is an adult with an advanced solid tumor such as melanoma, head and neck, liver or kidney cancer. This chain connects TRBV2 to TRBJ1-5; D gene uncertain. The CDR3 DNA is TGTGCCACCGCCGAAGGGCTTTATCAGCCCCAGCATTTT. Translated, it gives CATAEGLYQPQHF.